This T cell receptor (beta chain) was documented in a study of regulatory T cells in long-lasting Graves disease. V lost 0 bases, J lost 2 bases, and 12 bases lay in between. This CDR3 has 15 residues. Germline CDR1 reads DFQATT; CDR2 reads SNEGSKA (reference sequence). This clonotype was detected only a few times. The authors built TCR beta libraries using iRepertoire HTBI primers and Arm-PCR of CDR3 regions. MiXCR was run by TCRdb on the multiplex PCR reads, yielding one entry per CDR3 protein. The sample has about 430,000 distinct CDR3 sequences; 15% are singletons. Time point denoted: newly diagnosed GD, antithyroid drugs for less than 3 months. The TCR library used RNA extracted from PBMCs. These data are also associated with another study on T cells in Graves' hyperthyroidism and ophthalmopathy. According to that study: TCR CDR3 regions were first amplified by RT-PCR with HTBI primers.

The gene calls are TRBV20-1 and TRBJ2-3; possible D gene TRBD2, 5 bases. The sequences come from peripheral blood mononuclear cells (PBMCs), collected at new diagnosis, from a patient treated with antithyroid drugs. The receptor's source is a woman aged 40 to 50 with Graves disease. CDR3 region: CSARDFGEPTDTQYF. The CDR3 nucleotides read TGCAGTGCTAGAGACTTCGGGGAACCCACAGATACGCAGTATTTT.